Detailed here is one T cell receptor (beta chain). The data stem from a study of identical twins. TCRdb independently ran MiXCR on the 5' RACE reads; one entry per CDR3 protein. The table shows under 250,000 distinct CDR3 sequences, with roughly 10% occurring only once. Per the germline V gene, CDR1 is LGHDT and CDR2 is YNNKEL (reference sequence). Germline trimming cut 5 bases from V and 5 bases from J; bases unmatched to any gene: 10. The CDR3 has 16 amino acids. The chain has TRBV3-1 and TRBJ2-1; 9 bases match TRBD2. The sequence was collected from a woman under 30 in good health. The source material was memory (CD45RO+) T cells sorted from blood. This chain's CDR3 is CASSLISGRSHNEQFF. The CDR3 DNA sequence: TGTGCCAGCAGCTTAATTAGCGGGAGAAGCCACAATGAGCAGTTCTTC.